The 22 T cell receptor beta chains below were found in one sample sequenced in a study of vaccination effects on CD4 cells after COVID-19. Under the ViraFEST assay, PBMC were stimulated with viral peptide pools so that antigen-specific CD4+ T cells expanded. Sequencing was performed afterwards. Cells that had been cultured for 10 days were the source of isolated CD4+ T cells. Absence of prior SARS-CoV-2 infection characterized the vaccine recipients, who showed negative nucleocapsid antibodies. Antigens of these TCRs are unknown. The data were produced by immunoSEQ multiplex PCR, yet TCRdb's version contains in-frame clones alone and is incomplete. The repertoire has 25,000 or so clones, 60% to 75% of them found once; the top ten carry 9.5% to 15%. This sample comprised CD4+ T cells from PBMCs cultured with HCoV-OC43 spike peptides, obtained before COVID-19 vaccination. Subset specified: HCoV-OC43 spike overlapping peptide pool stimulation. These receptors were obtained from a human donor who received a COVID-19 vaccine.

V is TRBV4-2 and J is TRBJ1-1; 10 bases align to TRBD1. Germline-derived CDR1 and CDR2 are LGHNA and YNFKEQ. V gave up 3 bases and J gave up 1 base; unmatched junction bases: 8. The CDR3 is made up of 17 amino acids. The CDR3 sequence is CASSQGQGRRGNTEAFF. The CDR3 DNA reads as TGTGCCAGCAGCCAGGGACAGGGGCGACGTGGGAACACTGAAGCTTTCTTT.

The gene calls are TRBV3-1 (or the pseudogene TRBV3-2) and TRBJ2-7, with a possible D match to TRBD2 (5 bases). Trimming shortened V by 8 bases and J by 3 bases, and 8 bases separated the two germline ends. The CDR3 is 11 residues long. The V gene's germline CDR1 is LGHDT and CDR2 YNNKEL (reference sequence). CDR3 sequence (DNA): TGTGCCAGCGGGAGCGGCTACGAGCAGTACTTC. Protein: CASGSGYEQYF.

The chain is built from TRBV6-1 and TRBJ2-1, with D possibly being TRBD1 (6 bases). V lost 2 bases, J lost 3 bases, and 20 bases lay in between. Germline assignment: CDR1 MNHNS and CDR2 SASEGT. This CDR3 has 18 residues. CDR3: CASSESIRGHRLYNEQFF. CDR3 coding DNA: TGTGCCAGCAGTGAATCAATCAGGGGACACCGCCTCTACAATGAGCAGTTCTTC.

CDR3 sequence: CAWTLRWGYSYNSPLHF. Written as DNA, the CDR3 is TGTGCCTGGACCCTACGGTGGGGGTACTCCTATAATTCACCCCTCCACTTT. This sequence joins TRBV30 and TRBJ1-6, with TRBD1 as a possible D gene (5 bases). Per germline, CDR1 GTSNPN and CDR2 SVGIG (reference sequence). The ends were cut back, 4 bases at V and 0 bases at J, with 16 bases in the middle. This CDR3 region has 17 residues.

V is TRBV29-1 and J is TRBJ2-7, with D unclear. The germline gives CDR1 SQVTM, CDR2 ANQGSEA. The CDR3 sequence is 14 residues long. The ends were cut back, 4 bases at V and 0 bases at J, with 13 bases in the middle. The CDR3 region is CSVGFRLGSYEQYF. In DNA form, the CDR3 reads TGCAGCGTTGGGTTCCGTTTAGGCTCCTACGAGCAGTACTTC.

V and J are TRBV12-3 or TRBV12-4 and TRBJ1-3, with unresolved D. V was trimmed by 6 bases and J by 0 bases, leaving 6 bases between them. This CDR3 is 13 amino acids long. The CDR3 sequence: CASSLFSGNTIYF. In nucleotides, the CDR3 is TGTGCCAGCAGCCTTTTCTCTGGAAACACCATATATTTT.

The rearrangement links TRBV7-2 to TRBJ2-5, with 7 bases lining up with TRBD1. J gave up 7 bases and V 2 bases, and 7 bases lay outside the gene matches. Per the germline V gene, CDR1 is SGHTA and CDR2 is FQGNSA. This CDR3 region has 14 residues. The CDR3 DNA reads TGTGCCAGCAGCTTATCCGGGACAGCAGGGACCCAGTACTTC. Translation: CASSLSGTAGTQYF.

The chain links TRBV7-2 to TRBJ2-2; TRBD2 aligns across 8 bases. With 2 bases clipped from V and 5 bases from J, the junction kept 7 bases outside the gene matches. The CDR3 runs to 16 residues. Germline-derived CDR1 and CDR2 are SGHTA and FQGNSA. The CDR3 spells CASSLWSGGGTGELFF. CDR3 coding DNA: TGTGCCAGCAGCTTATGGAGCGGGGGAGGTACCGGGGAGCTGTTTTTT.

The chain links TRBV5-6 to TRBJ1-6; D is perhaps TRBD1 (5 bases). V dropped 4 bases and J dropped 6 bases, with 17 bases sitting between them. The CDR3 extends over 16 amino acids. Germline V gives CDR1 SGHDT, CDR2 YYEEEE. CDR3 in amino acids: CASSGEVHGTNSPLHF. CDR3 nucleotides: TGTGCCAGCAGCGGAGAGGTACACGGGACTAATTCACCCCTCCACTTT.

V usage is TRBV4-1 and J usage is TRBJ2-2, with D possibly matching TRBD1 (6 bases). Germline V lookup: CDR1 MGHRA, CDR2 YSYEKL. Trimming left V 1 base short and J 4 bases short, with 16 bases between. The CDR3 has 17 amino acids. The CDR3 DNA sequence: TGCGCCAGCAGCCAAGCCCCCGACAGGCGGGTCACCGGGGAGCTGTTTTTT. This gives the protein CASSQAPDRRVTGELFF.

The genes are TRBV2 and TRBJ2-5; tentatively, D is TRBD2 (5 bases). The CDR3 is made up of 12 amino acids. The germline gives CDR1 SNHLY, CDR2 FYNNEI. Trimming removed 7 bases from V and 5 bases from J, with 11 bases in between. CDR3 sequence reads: CASNLSEETQYF. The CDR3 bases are TGTGCCAGCAATCTTAGCGAGGAGACCCAGTACTTC.

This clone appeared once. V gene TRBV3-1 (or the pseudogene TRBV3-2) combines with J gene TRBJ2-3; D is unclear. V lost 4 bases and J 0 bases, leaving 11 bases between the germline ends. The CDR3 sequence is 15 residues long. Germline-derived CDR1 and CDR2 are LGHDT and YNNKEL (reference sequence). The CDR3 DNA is TGTGCCAGCAGCCCTCTCGTGGGCAGCACAGATACGCAGTATTTT. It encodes CASSPLVGSTDTQYF.

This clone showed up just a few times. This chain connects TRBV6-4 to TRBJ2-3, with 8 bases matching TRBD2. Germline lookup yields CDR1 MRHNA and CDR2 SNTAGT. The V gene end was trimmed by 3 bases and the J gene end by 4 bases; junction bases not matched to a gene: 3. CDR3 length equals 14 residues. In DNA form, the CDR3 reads TGTGCCAGCAGTGAAGCGGGAGAGGCAGATACGCAGTATTTT. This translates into CASSEAGEADTQYF.

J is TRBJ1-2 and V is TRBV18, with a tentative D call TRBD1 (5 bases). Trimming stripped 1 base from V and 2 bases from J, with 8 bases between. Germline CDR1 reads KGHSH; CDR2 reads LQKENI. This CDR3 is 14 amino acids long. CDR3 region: CASSPQGRNYGYTF. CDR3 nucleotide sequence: TGTGCCAGCTCACCACAGGGGAGGAACTATGGCTACACCTTC.

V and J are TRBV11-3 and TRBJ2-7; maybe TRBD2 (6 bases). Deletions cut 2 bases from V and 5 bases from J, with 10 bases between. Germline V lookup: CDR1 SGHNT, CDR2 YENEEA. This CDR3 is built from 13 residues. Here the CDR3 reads CASSLTGSDEQYF. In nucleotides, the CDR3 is TGTGCCAGCAGCTTAACCGGGAGCGACGAGCAGTACTTC.

CDR3 loop: CASSYGTGVSEAFF. DNA for the CDR3: TGTGCCAGCAGCTACGGGACAGGGGTATCTGAAGCTTTCTTT. This chain connects TRBV3-1 (or the pseudogene TRBV3-2) to TRBJ1-1; 10 nucleotides match TRBD1. With 5 bases clipped from V and 6 bases from J, the junction kept 6 bases outside the gene matches. There are 14 residues in the CDR3. Germline V gene data show CDR1 as LGHDT and CDR2 as YNNKEL (reference sequence).

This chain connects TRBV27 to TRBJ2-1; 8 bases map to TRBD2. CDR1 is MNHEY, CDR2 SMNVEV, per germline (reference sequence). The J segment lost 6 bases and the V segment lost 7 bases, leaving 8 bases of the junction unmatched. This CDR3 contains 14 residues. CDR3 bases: TGTGCCAGCAAATTCGGGGGGGTAACCAATGAGCAGTTCTTC. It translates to CASKFGGVTNEQFF.

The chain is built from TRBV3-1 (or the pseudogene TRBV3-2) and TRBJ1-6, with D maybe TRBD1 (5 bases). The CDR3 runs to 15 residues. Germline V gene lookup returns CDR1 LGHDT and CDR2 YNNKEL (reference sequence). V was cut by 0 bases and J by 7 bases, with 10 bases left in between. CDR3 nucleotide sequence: TGTGCCAGCAGCCAAGATCGGGGGTTGAATTCACCCCTCCACTTT. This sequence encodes CASSQDRGLNSPLHF.

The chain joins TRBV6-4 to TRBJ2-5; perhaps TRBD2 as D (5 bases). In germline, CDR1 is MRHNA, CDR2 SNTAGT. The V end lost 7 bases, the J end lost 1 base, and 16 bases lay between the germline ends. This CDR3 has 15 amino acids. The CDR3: CASKRSKRPQETQYF. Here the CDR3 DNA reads TGTGCCAGCAAAAGGTCGAAGCGGCCCCAAGAGACCCAGTACTTC.

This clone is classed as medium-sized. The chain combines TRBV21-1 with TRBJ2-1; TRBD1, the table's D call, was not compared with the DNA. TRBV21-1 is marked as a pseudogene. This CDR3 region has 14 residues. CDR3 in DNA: TGTGCCAACCCGGGACAGGGGAGTTGCAATGAGCAGTTCTTC. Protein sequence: CANPGQGSCNEQFF.

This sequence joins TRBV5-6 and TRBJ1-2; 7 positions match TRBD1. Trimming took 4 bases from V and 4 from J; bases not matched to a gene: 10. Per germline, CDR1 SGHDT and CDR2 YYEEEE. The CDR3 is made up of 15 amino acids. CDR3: CASSRGTVQGYGYTF. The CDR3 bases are TGTGCCAGCAGCCGGGGGACAGTACAGGGCTATGGCTACACCTTC.

CDR3 DNA sequence: TGTGCCAGCAGCCAAGAAGGCACCTACGAGCAGTACTTC. Its translation is CASSQEGTYEQYF. The J gene is TRBJ2-7, the V gene TRBV3-1 (or the pseudogene TRBV3-2); D is unclear. Germline lookup yields CDR1 LGHDT and CDR2 YNNKEL (reference sequence). The CDR3 is 13 residues long. The germline V and J ends were trimmed by 0 bases and 2 bases, with 5 bases remaining between them.